The clone carrying this TCR beta chain appeared a few times. What it binds is not known. Looked up from germline, CDR1 is KGHSH and CDR2 is LQKENI. V lost 5 bases, J lost 5 bases, and 12 bases lay in between. The CDR3 is 13 amino acids. The record originates from a study of blood T cells in healthy people across ages. Study conclusions and caveats: Samples with more naive T cells showed higher observed beta diversity. PBMC samples, being unsorted, prevented any conclusive comparison of naive and antigen-experienced cells.

Isolated PBMCs totaled at least 6 million in each sample. PCR was performed a second time for about 6 to 11 cycles using a sample-barcoded 5' primer and a J-beta primer mix. TCRdb re-analysed the 5' RACE reads in MiXCR, keeping a single row per CDR3 protein. The table lists 550,000 to 700,000 distinct CDR3 sequences, 27% of them singletons. The sequence derives from a woman between 70 and 85 years old in good health. What was sequenced was blood. The genes are TRBV18 and TRBJ2-5; the D is unclear. DNA for the CDR3: TGTGCCAGCTCATCGAACGCTGGGGAGACCCAGTACTTC. Amino acids: CASSSNAGETQYF.